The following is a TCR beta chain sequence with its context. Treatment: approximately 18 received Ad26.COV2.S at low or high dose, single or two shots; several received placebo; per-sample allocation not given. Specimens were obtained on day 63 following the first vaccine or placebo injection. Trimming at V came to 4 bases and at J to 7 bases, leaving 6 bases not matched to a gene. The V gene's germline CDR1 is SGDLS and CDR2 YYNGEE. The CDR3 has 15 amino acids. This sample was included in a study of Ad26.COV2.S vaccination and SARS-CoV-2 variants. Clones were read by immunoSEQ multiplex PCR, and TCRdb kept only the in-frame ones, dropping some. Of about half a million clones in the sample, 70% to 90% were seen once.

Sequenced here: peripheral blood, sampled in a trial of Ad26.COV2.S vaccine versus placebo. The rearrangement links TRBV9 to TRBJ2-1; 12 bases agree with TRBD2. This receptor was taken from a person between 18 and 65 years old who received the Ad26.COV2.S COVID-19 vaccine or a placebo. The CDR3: CASSPILAGGNEQFF. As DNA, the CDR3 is TGTGCCAGCAGCCCTATACTAGCGGGGGGTAATGAGCAGTTCTTC.